The next 26 T cell receptor beta chains were all read from a single sample in a study of spatial heterogeneity in lung cancer. Time point defined: blood at routine non-recurrence follow-up after resection. Sequencing was performed on whole RNA extracted from tumor and nontumor lung tissue, or from frozen PBMC, and the material was left unsorted. TCRdb called the 5' RACE reads again in MiXCR, with one record for every CDR3 protein. The sample includes 50,000 to 60,000 distinct CDR3 sequences, around 6.7% of them seen just once. This specimen was PBMCs, taken at follow-up. The receptors derive from a female donor with early-stage non-small cell lung cancer.

This clonotype was detected ten times or more. J is TRBJ2-7 and V is TRBV7-2; weak D call: TRBD1 (6 bases). The germline gives CDR1 SGHTA, CDR2 FQGNSA. Between the trimmed V and J ends, which lost 4 bases and 2 bases, there was a span of 9 bases. The CDR3 has 13 residues. This CDR3 reads CASSSRTAYEQYF. CDR3 DNA sequence: TGTGCCAGCAGCTCCCGGACAGCCTACGAGCAGTACTTC.

This clonotype was recorded at least ten times. V usage is TRBV12-3 or TRBV12-4 and J usage is TRBJ2-7; 7 bases align to TRBD1. The CDR3 runs 14 residues. V gave up 5 bases and J gave up 1 base; unmatched junction bases: 5. CDR3 region: CASSEQGISYEQYF. Written as DNA, the CDR3 is TGTGCCAGCAGTGAACAGGGGATATCCTACGAGCAGTACTTC.

This clonotype turned up a few times. V usage is TRBV27 and J usage is TRBJ1-2, with 10 bases lining up with TRBD1. The CDR3 length is 15 residues. The V gene end was trimmed by 3 bases and the J gene end by 5 bases; junction bases not matched to a gene: 6. Per germline, CDR1 MNHEY and CDR2 SMNVEV (reference sequence). The CDR3 loop reads CASSFGDRGLYGYTF. CDR3 in DNA: TGTGCCAGCAGTTTCGGGGACAGGGGCCTATATGGCTACACCTTC.

V gene TRBV24-1 combines with J gene TRBJ2-5; tentative D call: TRBD1 (6 bases). The ends were cut back, 6 bases at V and 5 bases at J, with 9 bases in the middle. CDR1 and CDR2 (germline): KGHDR, SFDVKD. The CDR3 loop spans 12 amino acids. The CDR3, as DNA: TGTGCCACCAGTCGGCAGGGGGAGACCCAGTACTTC. It encodes CATSRQGETQYF.

This clonotype was seen only a few times. The chain links TRBV6-5 to TRBJ2-5, with unresolved D. The ends were cut back, 8 bases at V and 5 bases at J, with 9 bases in the middle. CDR1 is MNHEY, CDR2 SVGAGI, per germline. The CDR3 runs to 11 residues. The CDR3 loop reads CASWFRETQYF. The CDR3 DNA follows: TGTGCCAGCTGGTTCCGGGAGACCCAGTACTTC.

In this sample, this clonotype turned up a few times. The chain combines TRBV7-9 with TRBJ1-1; possible D gene TRBD1, 6 bases. CDR3 length equals 14 residues. V was pared by 3 bases and J by 1 base, with 9 bases between. Germline V gene data show CDR1 as SEHNR and CDR2 as FQNEAQ (reference sequence). CDR3 bases: TGTGCCAGCAGCTTCTGGACAGAGAACACTGAAGCTTTCTTT. This gives the protein CASSFWTENTEAFF.

In its sample, this clonotype was seen a few times. The genes are TRBV27 and TRBJ2-7; perhaps TRBD1 as D (6 bases). The CDR3 has 12 residues. Germline V lookup: CDR1 MNHEY, CDR2 SMNVEV (reference sequence). V was trimmed by 5 bases and J by 4 bases, leaving 9 bases between them. DNA of the CDR3: TGTGCCAGCAGTATCAGGGGTTACGAGCAGTACTTC. It is translated as CASSIRGYEQYF.

The table lists this clonotype with many counts. The rearrangement links TRBV7-9 to TRBJ1-1; D might be TRBD1 (5 bases). Between the trimmed V and J ends, which lost 8 bases and 7 bases, there was a span of 17 bases. From germline, CDR1 is SEHNR and CDR2 FQNEAQ (reference sequence). This CDR3 is 13 amino acids long. The CDR3 DNA reads TGTGCCAGCGGCGGCGCGGGGACCTATGAAGCTTTCTTT. Translating gives CASGGAGTYEAFF. Full variable domain (rest looked up from reference TRBV7-9 and TRBJ1-1): DTGVSQNPRHKITKRGQNVTFRCDPISEHNRLYWYRQTLGQGPEFLTYFQNEAQLEKSRLLSDRFSAERPKGSFSTLEIQRTEQGDSAMYLCASGGAGTYEAFFGQGTRLTVV.

As concerns this clonotype: A much bigger clone sits one base away, suggesting this may be a read error. The CDR3 is CATSRGQGIHPQHF. CDR3 nucleotides: TGTGCCACCAGCAGAGGACAGGGGATTCACCCCCAGCATTTT. The chain links TRBV15 to TRBJ1-5, with 8 bases identical to TRBD1. V dropped 1 base and J dropped 10; count of bases not matched to a gene: 6. The germline V gene encodes CDR1 LNHNV and CDR2 YYDKDF (reference sequence). This CDR3 region has 14 residues. The full variable domain, completed using reference TRBV15 and TRBJ1-5, is DAMVIQNPRYQVTQFGKPVTLSCSQTLNHNVMYWYQQKSSQAPKLLFHYYDKDFNNEADTPDNFQSRRPNTSFCFLDIRSPGLGDTAMYLCATSRGQGIHPQHFGDGTRLSIL.

This chain links TRBV14 with TRBJ2-3; 11 bases fit TRBD2. In germline, CDR1 is SGHDN, CDR2 FVKESK. V shed 0 bases, J shed 8 bases, and the junction held 4 bases outside the gene matches. The CDR3 has 15 amino acids. CDR3 coding DNA: TGTGCCAGCAGCCAAGAGACTAGCGGGGTTGTTACGCAGTATTTT. Translation gives CASSQETSGVVTQYF.

This clonotype was counted at least ten times. The chain carries TRBV3-1 and TRBJ2-1; 9 bases fit TRBD2. Looked up from germline, CDR1 is LGHDT and CDR2 is YNNKEL (reference sequence). V lost 2 bases and J lost 3; bases outside the gene matches: 5. The CDR3 runs 16 residues. CDR3 sequence reads: CASSQMRAGGYNEQFF. DNA for the CDR3: TGTGCCAGCAGCCAAATGCGAGCGGGGGGCTACAATGAGCAGTTCTTC.

This CDR3 is CASGPGLVIYEQFF. Written as DNA, the CDR3 is TGTGCCAGCGGGCCGGGACTAGTCATATATGAGCAGTTCTTC. This sequence joins TRBV12-3 or TRBV12-4 and TRBJ2-1; 8 bases are shared with TRBD2. The CDR3 sequence is 14 residues long. J gave up 8 bases and V 8 bases, and 11 bases lay outside the gene matches.

This chain connects TRBV12-3 or TRBV12-4 to TRBJ1-4; 8 bases fit TRBD1. The V and J ends lost 2 bases and 8 bases, in that order; junction bases with no gene match: 7. This CDR3 has 15 residues. In DNA, the CDR3 is TGTGCCAGCAGTTTACAGGGGGCCGGCTCCGAAAAACTGTTTTTT. It yields the protein CASSLQGAGSEKLFF.

This clonotype has ten or more counts. This rearrangement joins TRBV28 to TRBJ1-2; D perhaps matches TRBD1 (5 bases). This CDR3 is 13 amino acids long. Germline CDR1 and CDR2: MDHEN and SYDVKM. The V gene lost 5 bases and the J gene lost 8 bases, with 15 bases spanning the gap. CDR3 in amino acids: CASSLRQPLGYTF. DNA for the CDR3: TGTGCCAGCAGTCTCCGACAGCCCCTGGGCTACACCTTC.

This clonotype was found many times. The rearrangement joins TRBV29-1 to TRBJ2-4; weak D call: TRBD1 (6 bases). Trimming removed 2 bases from V and 3 bases from J, with 14 bases in between. This CDR3 comprises 15 residues. CDR1 SQVTM and CDR2 ANQGSEA come from the germline V gene. CDR3 bases: TGCAGCGTTGAATACCTAGAAGGGGGCAAAAACATTCAGTACTTC. Its translation is CSVEYLEGGKNIQYF.

This clonotype showed up many times. The V gene is TRBV3-1, the J gene TRBJ1-5; a possible D gene is TRBD1 (6 bases). V was shortened by 1 base and J by 4 bases, with 11 bases between the two germline ends. Germline V gene data show CDR1 as LGHDT and CDR2 as YNNKEL (reference sequence). CDR3 length: 15 residues. CDR3 DNA: TGTGCCAGCAGCCAAGGGGGTCAGGGGAATCAGCCCCAGCATTTT. Its protein is CASSQGGQGNQPQHF.

Turning to this clonotype: One end of the junction is discordant with germline, which a read error may explain. The CDR3 protein is CASRLDPLGNSPLHF. The CDR3 DNA reads TGCGCCAGCAGGTTGGACCCTCTAGGAAATTCACCCCTCCACTTT. The rearrangement links TRBV5-1 to TRBJ1-6; the D is unclear. The V gene's germline CDR1 is SGHRS and CDR2 YFSETQ. There are 15 residues in the CDR3.

As DNA, the CDR3 is TGTGCCAGCAGTTCGGGCCCGAGGACTGAAGCTTTCTTT. This codes for CASSSGPRTEAFF. The chain recombines TRBV2 with TRBJ1-1; D call uncertain. This CDR3 region has 13 residues. Germline-derived CDR1 and CDR2 are SNHLY and FYNNEI. V was trimmed by 5 bases and J by 5 bases, leaving 12 bases between them.

This clonotype was counted only a few times. The V and J genes are TRBV12-3 or TRBV12-4 and TRBJ2-7, with D unclear. There are 12 residues in the CDR3. Trimming shortened V by 8 bases and J by 3 bases, and 11 bases separated the two germline ends. CDR3 residues: CASGLTIYEQYF. The CDR3 DNA sequence: TGTGCCAGCGGCCTGACGATCTACGAGCAGTACTTC.

This clonotype has at least ten counts. V and J are TRBV6-5 and TRBJ2-5; 7 bases agree with TRBD2. The J segment lost 5 bases and the V segment lost 7 bases, leaving 7 bases of the junction unmatched. Germline CDR1 reads MNHEY; CDR2 reads SVGAGI. The CDR3 has 13 residues. This CDR3 is CASIPGGTETQYF. In DNA form, the CDR3 reads TGTGCCAGCATACCGGGGGGTACGGAGACCCAGTACTTC.

This clonotype was found many times. The rearrangement links TRBV9 to TRBJ2-1, with 7 positions matching TRBD2. Germline V gene sequence: CDR1 SGDLS, CDR2 YYNGEE. The CDR3 contains 14 residues. The junction had 6 bases not matched to a gene; V was cut back by 3 bases and J by 6 bases. The CDR3 loop is CASSAHGGTNEQFF. In DNA, the CDR3 is TGTGCCAGCAGCGCCCACGGGGGGACCAATGAGCAGTTCTTC. The full variable domain, in which reference TRBV9 and TRBJ2-1 provide the parts outside the CDR3, is DSGVTQTPKHLITATGQRVTLRCSPRSGDLSVYWYQQSLDQGLQFLIQYYNGEERAKGNILERFSAQQFPDLHSELNLSSLELGDSALYFCASSAHGGTNEQFFGPGTRLTVL.

The rearrangement joins TRBV29-1 to TRBJ1-3; no firm D call. Germline assignment: CDR1 SQVTM and CDR2 ANQGSEA. The CDR3 has 11 amino acids. Trimming shortened V by 2 bases and J by 4 bases, and 3 bases separated the two germline ends. This CDR3 is CSVERGNTIYF. The CDR3, as DNA: TGCAGCGTTGAACGGGGAAACACCATATATTTT.

This clonotype was observed at least ten times. The chain uses TRBV3-1 and TRBJ1-1, with 12 bases fitting TRBD1. The CDR3 is made up of 20 amino acids. CDR1 and CDR2 (germline): LGHDT, YNNKEL (reference sequence). V lost 0 bases to trimming and J lost 1 base; unmatched junction nucleotides: 12. The CDR3 protein is CASSQDDSGTGGFANTEAFF. The CDR3 DNA is TGTGCCAGCAGCCAAGATGATTCCGGGACAGGGGGCTTTGCGAACACTGAAGCTTTCTTT.

This clonotype appeared many times. CDR3 residues: CASSLEVNYGYTF. CDR3 DNA sequence: TGTGCCAGCAGCTTGGAGGTGAACTATGGCTACACCTTC. The gene calls are TRBV5-5 and TRBJ1-2, with unresolved D. Germline CDR1 and CDR2: SGHKS and YYEKEE (reference sequence). The CDR3 has 13 residues. Trimming took 0 bases from V and 2 from J, leaving 5 bases between them.

This clonotype appeared many times. The chain is built from TRBV3-1 and TRBJ2-2; TRBD2 is a possible D gene (6 bases). The germline CDR1 and CDR2 sequences are LGHDT and YNNKEL (reference sequence). The CDR3 covers 15 residues. V was cut by 7 bases and J by 2 bases, with 14 bases left in between. The CDR3 here is CASTLGTLNTGELFF. Written as DNA, the CDR3 is TGTGCCAGCACCCTAGGGACTTTAAACACCGGGGAGCTGTTTTTT.

The chain recombines TRBV20-1 with TRBJ2-3, with 8 bases that match TRBD2. The CDR3 length is 15 residues. J gave up 7 bases and V 4 bases, and 13 bases lay outside the gene matches. CDR1 and CDR2 from the germline V gene are DFQATT and SNEGSKA (reference sequence). The CDR3 sequence: CSATGSGGYQNTQYF. CDR3 in DNA: TGCAGTGCTACAGGGAGCGGGGGTTACCAAAATACGCAGTATTTT.